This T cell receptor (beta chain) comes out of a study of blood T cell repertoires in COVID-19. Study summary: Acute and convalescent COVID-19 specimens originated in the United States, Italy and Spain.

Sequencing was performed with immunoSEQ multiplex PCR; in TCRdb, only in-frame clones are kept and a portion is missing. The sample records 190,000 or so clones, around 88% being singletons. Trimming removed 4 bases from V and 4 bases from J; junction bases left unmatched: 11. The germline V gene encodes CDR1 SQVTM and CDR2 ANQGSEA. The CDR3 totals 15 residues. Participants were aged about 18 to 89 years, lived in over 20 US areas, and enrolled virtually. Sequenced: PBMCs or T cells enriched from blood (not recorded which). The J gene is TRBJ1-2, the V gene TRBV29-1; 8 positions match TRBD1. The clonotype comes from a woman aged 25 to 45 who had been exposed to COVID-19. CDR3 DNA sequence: TGCAGCGTTGGGACAGGGTCAGGATCAACCTATGGCTACACCTTC. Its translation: CSVGTGSGSTYGYTF.